This TCR beta chain derives from a study of T cell responses to AZD1222 COVID-19 vaccine. Findings of the study overall: Donors skewed white British and female; clonal diversity was possibly underestimated.

The CDR3 has 17 amino acids. Trimming pared 0 bases from V and 3 bases from J, leaving 14 bases between. In germline, CDR1 is LNHNV, CDR2 YYDKDF (reference sequence). Profiling relied on immunoSEQ multiplex PCR, and the TCRdb table lists in-frame clones only, not all of them. The sample yields some 130,000 clones, roughly 90% seen once. Regarding this clone: Its specificity is not known.

This chain uses TRBV15 with TRBJ2-2, with D tentatively TRBD2 (5 bases). Sequenced here: peripheral blood, sampled 28 days after the second AZD1222 dose. This TCR was sampled from an adult who received the AZD1222 COVID-19 vaccine. CDR3 residues: CATSRELGRRDTGELFF. CDR3 bases: TGTGCCACCAGCAGAGAATTGGGAAGGCGGGACACCGGGGAGCTGTTTTTT.